One and the same sample provided the 5 T cell receptor beta chains below, sequenced in a study of blood T cell repertoires in COVID-19. TCRdb keeps only in-frame clones here, not all; method: immunoSEQ multiplex PCR. The repertoire includes more than 45,000 clones, about 89% of them detected once, and about a sixth sits in the top ten. Source material: peripheral blood. These receptors originate from a man between 60 and 70 years old with active or convalescent COVID-19.

J is TRBJ2-5 and V is TRBV5-1, with TRBD2 as a possible D gene (5 bases). Germline V CDR1 and CDR2: SGHRS, YFSETQ. V was shortened by 2 bases and J by 2 bases, with 10 bases between the two germline ends. This CDR3 has 14 residues. This CDR3 is CASSFRGQQETQYF. CDR3 sequence (DNA): TGCGCCAGCAGCTTCCGCGGGCAGCAAGAGACCCAGTACTTC.

By sample share, this clone is hyperexpanded. The rearrangement joins TRBV3-1 (or the pseudogene TRBV3-2) to TRBJ1-3; tentative D call: TRBD1 (6 bases). From germline, CDR1 is LGHDT and CDR2 YNNKEL (reference sequence). The CDR3 sequence is 15 residues long. V was clipped by 6 bases and J by 0 bases, with 12 bases between them. The CDR3 loop reads CASSIQGYSGNTIYF. The CDR3 DNA reads as TGTGCCAGCAGTATACAGGGCTACTCTGGAAACACCATATATTTT.

This chain links TRBV6-6 with TRBJ1-2, with no clear D. CDR1 and CDR2 from the germline V gene are MNHNY and SVGAGI (reference sequence). V gave up 0 bases and J gave up 6 bases, with 14 bases separating them. This CDR3 region has 15 residues. CDR3 nucleotide sequence: TGTGCCAGCAGTTACTCGATCGGGAACGAGGATGGCTACACCTTC. Amino acid sequence: CASSYSIGNEDGYTF.

This clone was detected only once. This chain uses TRBV4-2 with TRBJ2-6; D perhaps matches TRBD2 (5 bases). CDR1 is LGHNA, CDR2 YNFKEQ, per germline. Trimming took 2 bases from V and 0 from J, leaving 11 bases between them. The CDR3 totals 17 residues. Here the CDR3 reads CASSQMDGNSGANVLTF. The DNA for the CDR3 is TGTGCCAGCAGCCAAATGGACGGGAACTCTGGGGCCAACGTCCTGACTTTC.

The chain employs TRBV10-1 and TRBJ2-3, with D possibly TRBD1 on 6 matching bases. Trimming cost V 5 bases and J 8 bases, with 17 bases left between them. The V gene's germline CDR1 is WNHNN and CDR2 SYGVQD (reference sequence). This CDR3 has 14 amino acids. CDR3 sequence: CASSLARGSGTQYF. Here the CDR3 DNA reads TGCGCCAGCAGTCTTGCGAGGGGGAGTGGTACGCAGTATTTT.